This TCR beta chain was recorded in a study of blood T cell repertoires in COVID-19. Study-level background: The samples span acute and convalescent COVID-19 from the United States, Italy and Spain.

Patients from Seattle were sampled longitudinally, starting during active infection. Losses at the gene ends were 4 bases for V and 2 bases for J; bases not matched to a gene: 5. The V gene's germline CDR1 is MNHEY and CDR2 SMNVEV (reference sequence). This CDR3 comprises 15 residues. As handled by the study authors: Reference gene primer amplification gave nucleated cell count estimates. Only in-frame clones appear in the TCRdb table, and some are missing; sequencing was by immunoSEQ multiplex PCR. The DNA gave D and trimming, while V, J and clone size come from that table. The table records 150,000 to 200,000 clones, about 90% of them present only once.

This TCR was recovered from a man under 40 with COVID-19, enrolled during active disease. This chain links TRBV27 with TRBJ2-7; 10 nucleotides line up with TRBD1. Sequenced: peripheral blood. CDR3 loop: CASSYSGTGAYEQYF. The CDR3 DNA reads TGTGCCAGCAGTTACTCCGGGACAGGGGCCTACGAGCAGTACTTC.